This T cell receptor (beta chain) was captured in a study of blood T cell repertoires in COVID-19. The CDR3 contains 14 residues. The germline gives CDR1 MGHRA, CDR2 YSYEKL. Trimming pared 1 base from V and 7 bases from J, leaving 10 bases between. Per the study methods: Amplification of reference gene primers was used by the study to estimate nucleated cell counts. TCRdb keeps only in-frame clones here, not all; method: immunoSEQ multiplex PCR. Clonal size and the V and J genes are those of that table, whereas D and trimming came from the DNA. Of 250,000 or so clones detected, roughly 80% appear once; the ten largest clones hold 3% to 4.5%. This study enrolled people aged about 18 to 100 from around 25 US geographic areas.

This sequence joins TRBV4-1 and TRBJ1-4; no clear D. The TCR comes from a woman between 40 and 50 years old who had been exposed to COVID-19. The sequencing input was PBMCs or T cells enriched from blood (not recorded which). The CDR3 loop is CASSQVGEGEKLFF. CDR3 bases: TGCGCCAGCAGCCAAGTAGGAGAGGGTGAAAAACTGTTTTTT.